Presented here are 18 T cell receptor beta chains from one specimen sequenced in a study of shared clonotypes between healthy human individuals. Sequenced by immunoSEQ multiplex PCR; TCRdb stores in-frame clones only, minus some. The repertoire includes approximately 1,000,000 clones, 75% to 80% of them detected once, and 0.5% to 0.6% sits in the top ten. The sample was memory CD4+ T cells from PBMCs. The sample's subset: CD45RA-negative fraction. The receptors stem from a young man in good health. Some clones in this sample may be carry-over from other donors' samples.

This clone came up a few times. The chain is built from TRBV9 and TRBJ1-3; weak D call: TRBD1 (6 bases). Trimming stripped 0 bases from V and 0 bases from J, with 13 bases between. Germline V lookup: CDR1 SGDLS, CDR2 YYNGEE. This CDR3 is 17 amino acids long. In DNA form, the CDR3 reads TGTGCCAGCAGCGTAGATTACAGGGCGAGCTCTGGAAACACCATATATTTT. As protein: CASSVDYRASSGNTIYF.

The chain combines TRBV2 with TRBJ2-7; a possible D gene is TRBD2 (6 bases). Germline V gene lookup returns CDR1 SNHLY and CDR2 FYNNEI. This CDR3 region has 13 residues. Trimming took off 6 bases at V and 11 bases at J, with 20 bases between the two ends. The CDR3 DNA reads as TGTGCCAGCAGGCGGGGCGTCGCGGGTAGGGAGTACTTC. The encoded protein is CASRRGVAGREYF. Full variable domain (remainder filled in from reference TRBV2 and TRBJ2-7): EPEVTQTPSHQVTQMGQEVILRCVPISNHLYFYWYRQILGQKVEFLVSFYNNEISEKSEIFDDQFSVERPDGSNFTLKIRSTKLEDSAMYFCASRRGVAGREYFGPGTRLTVT.

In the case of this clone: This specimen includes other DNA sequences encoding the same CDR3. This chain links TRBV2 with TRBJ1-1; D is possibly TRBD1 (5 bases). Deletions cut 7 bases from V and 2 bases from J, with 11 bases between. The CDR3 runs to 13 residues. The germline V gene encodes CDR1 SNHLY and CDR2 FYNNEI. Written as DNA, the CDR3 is TGTGCCAGCAAGGGGCAGGGAAACACTGAAGCTTTCTTT. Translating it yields CASKGQGNTEAFF. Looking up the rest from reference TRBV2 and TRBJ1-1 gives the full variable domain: EPEVTQTPSHQVTQMGQEVILRCVPISNHLYFYWYRQILGQKVEFLVSFYNNEISEKSEIFDDQFSVERPDGSNFTLKIRSTKLEDSAMYFCASKGQGNTEAFFGQGTRLTVV.

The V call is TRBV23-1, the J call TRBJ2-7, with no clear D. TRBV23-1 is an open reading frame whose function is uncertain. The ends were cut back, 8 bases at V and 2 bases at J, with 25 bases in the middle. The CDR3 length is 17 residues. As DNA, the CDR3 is TGCGCCAGCTTCCTGACAAGGCCGCCGCGACATCCCTACGAGCAGTACTTC. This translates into CASFLTRPPRHPYEQYF.

The CDR3 nucleotides read TGCGCCAGCAGCCAAGAGGATATCCGGACTAGTCTCGGCGGGAGCACAGATACGCAGTATTTT. It specifies CASSQEDIRTSLGGSTDTQYF. This rearrangement joins TRBV4-3 to TRBJ2-3; TRBD2 aligns across 7 bases. J gave up 0 bases and V 0 bases, and 18 bases lay outside the gene matches. The CDR3 runs to 21 residues. Germline CDR1 is LGHNA and CDR2 is YSLEER.

The CDR3 DNA sequence: TGTGCCAGCTCACCCGGACTAGCGGGAGAACGATCCTACAATGAGCAGTTCTTC. Translation: CASSPGLAGERSYNEQFF. The V and J genes are TRBV18 and TRBJ2-1; 13 bases match TRBD2. The germline gives CDR1 KGHSH, CDR2 LQKENI. After removal of 3 bases from V and 1 base from J, the junction contained 6 bases not matched to a gene. This CDR3 is built from 18 residues.

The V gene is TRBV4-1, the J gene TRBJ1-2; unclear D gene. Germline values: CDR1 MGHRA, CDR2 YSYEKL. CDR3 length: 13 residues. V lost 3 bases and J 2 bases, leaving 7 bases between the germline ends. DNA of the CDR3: TGCGCCAGCAGCCAGAGAGCCAACTATGGCTACACCTTC. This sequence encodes CASSQRANYGYTF.

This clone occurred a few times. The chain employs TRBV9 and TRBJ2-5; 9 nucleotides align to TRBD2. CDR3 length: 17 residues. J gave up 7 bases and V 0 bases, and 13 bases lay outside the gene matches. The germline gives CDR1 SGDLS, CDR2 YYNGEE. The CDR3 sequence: CASSVDSSSGGLRTQYF. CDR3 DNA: TGTGCCAGCAGCGTAGATTCGAGTAGCGGGGGCCTCCGGACCCAGTACTTC.

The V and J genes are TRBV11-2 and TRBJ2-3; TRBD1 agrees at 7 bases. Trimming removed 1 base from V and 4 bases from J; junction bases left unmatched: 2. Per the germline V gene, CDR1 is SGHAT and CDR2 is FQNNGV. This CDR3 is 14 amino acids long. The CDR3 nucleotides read TGTGCCAGCAGCTTAGTAGGGGGCGCAGATACGCAGTATTTT. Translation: CASSLVGGADTQYF.

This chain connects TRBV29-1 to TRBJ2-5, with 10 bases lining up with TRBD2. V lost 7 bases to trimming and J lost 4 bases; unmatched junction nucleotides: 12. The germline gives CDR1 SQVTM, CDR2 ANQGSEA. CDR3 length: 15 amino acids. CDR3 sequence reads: CSGRRAGGPGETQYF. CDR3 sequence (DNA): TGCAGCGGCAGAAGAGCGGGAGGGCCGGGAGAGACCCAGTACTTC.

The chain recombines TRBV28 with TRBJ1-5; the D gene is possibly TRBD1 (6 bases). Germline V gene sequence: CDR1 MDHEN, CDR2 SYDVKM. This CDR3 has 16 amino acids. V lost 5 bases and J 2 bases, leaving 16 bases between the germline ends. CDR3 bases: TGTGCCAGCAGTACGGGACATACTAGCGGCAATCAGCCCCAGCATTTT. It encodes CASSTGHTSGNQPQHF.

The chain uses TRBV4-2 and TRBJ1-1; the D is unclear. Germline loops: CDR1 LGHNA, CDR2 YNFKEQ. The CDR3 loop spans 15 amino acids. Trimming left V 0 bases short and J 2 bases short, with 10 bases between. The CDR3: CASSQDEGLNTEAFF. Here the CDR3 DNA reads TGTGCCAGCAGCCAAGATGAGGGCCTAAACACTGAAGCTTTCTTT.

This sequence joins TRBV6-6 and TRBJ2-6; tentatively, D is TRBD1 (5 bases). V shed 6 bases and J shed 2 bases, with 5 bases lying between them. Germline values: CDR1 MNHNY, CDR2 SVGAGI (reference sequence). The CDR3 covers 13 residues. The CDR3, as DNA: TGTGCCAGCAGGGGGCCTGGGGCCAACGTCCTGACTTTC. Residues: CASRGPGANVLTF.

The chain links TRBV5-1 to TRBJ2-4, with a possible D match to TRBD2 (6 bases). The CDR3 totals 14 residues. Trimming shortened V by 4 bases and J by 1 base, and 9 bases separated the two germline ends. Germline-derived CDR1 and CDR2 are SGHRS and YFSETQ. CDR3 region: CASSTGVAKNIQYF. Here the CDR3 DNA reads TGCGCCAGCAGCACGGGGGTGGCCAAAAACATTCAGTACTTC.

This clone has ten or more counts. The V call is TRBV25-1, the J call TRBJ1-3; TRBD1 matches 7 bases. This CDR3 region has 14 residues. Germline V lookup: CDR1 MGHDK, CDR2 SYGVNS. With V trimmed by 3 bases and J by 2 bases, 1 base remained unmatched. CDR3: CASSEGTAGNTIYF. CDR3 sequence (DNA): TGTGCCAGCAGTGAGGGGACAGCTGGAAACACCATATATTTT.

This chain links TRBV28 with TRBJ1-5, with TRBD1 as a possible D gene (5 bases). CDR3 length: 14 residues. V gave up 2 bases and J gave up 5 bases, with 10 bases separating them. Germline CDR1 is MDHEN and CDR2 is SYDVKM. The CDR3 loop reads CASSLARADQPQHF. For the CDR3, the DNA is TGTGCCAGCAGTTTAGCCAGGGCTGATCAGCCCCAGCATTTT.

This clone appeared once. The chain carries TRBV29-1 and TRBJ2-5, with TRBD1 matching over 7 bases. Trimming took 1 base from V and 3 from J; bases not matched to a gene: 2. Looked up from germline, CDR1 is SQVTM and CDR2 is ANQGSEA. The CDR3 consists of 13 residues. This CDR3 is CSVEGGQKETQYF. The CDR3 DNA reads TGCAGCGTTGAAGGGGGACAGAAAGAGACCCAGTACTTC.

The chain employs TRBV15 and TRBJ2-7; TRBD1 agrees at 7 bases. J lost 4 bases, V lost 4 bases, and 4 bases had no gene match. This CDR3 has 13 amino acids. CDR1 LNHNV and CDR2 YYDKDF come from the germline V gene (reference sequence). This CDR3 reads CATSKGGQYEQYF. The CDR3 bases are TGTGCCACCAGCAAAGGGGGCCAGTACGAGCAGTACTTC.